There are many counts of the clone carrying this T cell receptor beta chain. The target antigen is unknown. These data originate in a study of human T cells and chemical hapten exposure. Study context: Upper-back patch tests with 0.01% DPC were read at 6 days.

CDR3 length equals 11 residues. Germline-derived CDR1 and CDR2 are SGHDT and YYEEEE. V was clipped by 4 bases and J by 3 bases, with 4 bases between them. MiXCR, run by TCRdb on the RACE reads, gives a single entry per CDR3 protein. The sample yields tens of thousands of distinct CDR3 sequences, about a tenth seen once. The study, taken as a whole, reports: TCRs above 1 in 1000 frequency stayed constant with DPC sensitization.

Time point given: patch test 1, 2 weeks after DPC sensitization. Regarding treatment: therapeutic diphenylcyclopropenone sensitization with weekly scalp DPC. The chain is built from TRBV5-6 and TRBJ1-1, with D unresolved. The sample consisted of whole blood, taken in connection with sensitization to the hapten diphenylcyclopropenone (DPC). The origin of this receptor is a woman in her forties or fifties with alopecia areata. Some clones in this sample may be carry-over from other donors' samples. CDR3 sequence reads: CASSRYTEAFF. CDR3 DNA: TGTGCCAGCAGCCGTTACACTGAAGCTTTCTTT.